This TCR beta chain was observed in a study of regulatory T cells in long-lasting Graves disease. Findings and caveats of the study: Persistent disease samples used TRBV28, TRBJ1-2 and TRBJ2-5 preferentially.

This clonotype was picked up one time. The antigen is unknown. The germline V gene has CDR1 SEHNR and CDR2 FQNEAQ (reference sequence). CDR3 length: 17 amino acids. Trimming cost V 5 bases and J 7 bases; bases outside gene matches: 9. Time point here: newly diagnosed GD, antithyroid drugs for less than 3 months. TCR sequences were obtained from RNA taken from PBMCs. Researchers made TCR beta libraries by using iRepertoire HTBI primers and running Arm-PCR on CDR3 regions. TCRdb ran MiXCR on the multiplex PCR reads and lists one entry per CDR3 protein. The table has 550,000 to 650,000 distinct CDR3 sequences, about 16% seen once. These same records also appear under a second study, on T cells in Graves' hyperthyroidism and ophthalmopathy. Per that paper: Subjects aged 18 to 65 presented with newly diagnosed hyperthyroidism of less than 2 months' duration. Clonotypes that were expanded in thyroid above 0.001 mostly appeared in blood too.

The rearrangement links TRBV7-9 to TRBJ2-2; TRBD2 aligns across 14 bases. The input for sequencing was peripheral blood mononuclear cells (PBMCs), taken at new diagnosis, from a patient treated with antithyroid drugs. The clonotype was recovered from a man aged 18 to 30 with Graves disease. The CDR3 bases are TGTGCCAGCAGCCCAGGGACTAGCGGGAGAGGTTTCGGGGAGCTGTTTTTT. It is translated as CASSPGTSGRGFGELFF.